This entry lists 8 T cell receptor beta chains sequenced from one sample in a study of blood T cell repertoires in COVID-19. Only in-frame clones appear in the TCRdb table, and some are missing; sequencing was by immunoSEQ multiplex PCR. The table has hundreds of thousands of clones, about 85% seen once. What was sequenced was PBMCs or T cells enriched from blood (not recorded which). These receptors were collected from a middle-aged man who had recovered from COVID-19.

In DNA, the CDR3 is TGTGCCAGCAGTTTAGTGGGGGCTTATAGTTACAATGAGCAGTTCTTC. Translation: CASSLVGAYSYNEQFF. The chain is built from TRBV27 and TRBJ2-1; D might be TRBD1 (6 bases). Trimming pared 2 bases from V and 4 bases from J, leaving 15 bases between. The CDR3 covers 16 residues. Germline V gene lookup returns CDR1 MNHEY and CDR2 SMNVEV (reference sequence).

The chain has TRBV6-5 and TRBJ2-3; 8 positions match TRBD1. Germline V gives CDR1 MNHEY, CDR2 SVGAGI. V trimming: 2 bases; J trimming: 5 bases; junction bases outside the gene matches: 6. The CDR3 contains 15 residues. CDR3 residues: CASSYETGAGDTQYF. As DNA, the CDR3 is TGTGCCAGCAGTTACGAGACAGGGGCGGGAGATACGCAGTATTTT.

V usage is TRBV19 and J usage is TRBJ2-7; a weak D match, TRBD2 (6 bases). This CDR3 is 13 amino acids long. Germline CDR1 reads LNHDA; CDR2 reads SQIVND (reference sequence). Deletions cut 5 bases from V and 7 bases from J, with 15 bases between. The CDR3 protein is CASSWAASEEQYF. The DNA of the CDR3 is TGTGCCAGTAGTTGGGCGGCTAGCGAAGAGCAGTACTTC.

The V gene is TRBV30, the J gene TRBJ1-5; 7 bases line up with TRBD1. V trimming: 2 bases; J trimming: 4 bases; junction bases outside the gene matches: 2. CDR1 is GTSNPN and CDR2 is SVGIG in the germline V gene (reference sequence). The CDR3 contains 13 residues. CDR3 in DNA: TGTGCCTGGAGTTTACAGGGGAATCAGCCCCAGCATTTT. It specifies CAWSLQGNQPQHF. Using reference TRBV30 and TRBJ1-5 for the parts outside the CDR3, the full variable domain is SQTIHQWPATLVQPVGSPLSLECTVEGTSNPNLYWYRQAAGRGLQLLFYSVGIGQISSEVPQNLSASRPQDRQFILSSKKLLLSDSGFYLCAWSLQGNQPQHFGDGTRLSIL.

The rearrangement uses TRBV7-9 and TRBJ2-1, with 7 bases identical to TRBD2. V lost 6 bases to trimming and J lost 5 bases; unmatched junction nucleotides: 4. CDR1 SEHNR and CDR2 FQNEAQ come from the germline V gene (reference sequence). CDR3 length: 13 amino acids. CDR3 nucleotides: TGTGCCAGCAGATGGGACTACCACAATGAGCAGTTCTTC. This sequence encodes CASRWDYHNEQFF.

V usage is TRBV5-1 and J usage is TRBJ2-4, with TRBD2 matching over 12 bases. Germline V gene data show CDR1 as SGHRS and CDR2 as YFSETQ. Germline trimming cut 5 bases from V and 0 bases from J; bases unmatched to any gene: 9. The CDR3 covers 18 residues. The CDR3 sequence: CASSTGTSGQIAKNIQYF. In DNA form, the CDR3 reads TGCGCCAGCAGTACCGGGACTAGCGGGCAGATAGCCAAAAACATTCAGTACTTC.

The chain links TRBV28 to TRBJ1-5, with TRBD1 identical over 8 bases. The V segment lost 4 bases and the J segment 2 bases; nucleotides outside the gene matches: 7. The CDR3 runs 16 residues. CDR1 and CDR2 from the germline V gene are MDHEN and SYDVKM. The CDR3 reads CASSWQGAQGNQPQHF. As DNA, the CDR3 is TGTGCCAGCAGTTGGCAGGGGGCGCAGGGCAATCAGCCCCAGCATTTT. The whole variable domain, remainder taken from reference TRBV28 and TRBJ1-5, is DVKVTQSSRYLVKRTGEKVFLECVQDMDHENMFWYRQDPGLGLRLIYFSYDVKMKEKGDIPEGYSVSREKKERFSLILESASTNQTSMYLCASSWQGAQGNQPQHFGDGTRLSIL.

This clone was observed a single time. The chain has TRBV2 and TRBJ2-7, with TRBD2 as a possible D gene (6 bases). This CDR3 has 14 residues. CDR1 and CDR2 (germline): SNHLY, FYNNEI. V shed 6 bases and J shed 5 bases, with 17 bases lying between them. CDR3 bases: TGTGCCAGCAGAGCGCGGAGGGTGGCGGACGAGCAGTACTTC. Protein product: CASRARRVADEQYF.